This is a list of T cell receptor beta chains from one sample in a study of Graves' ophthalmopathy and Graves' hyperthyroidism. TCRdb re-called the multiplex PCR reads through MiXCR, storing one row per CDR3 protein. The repertoire has around 600,000 distinct CDR3 sequences, about two fifths of them found once; the top ten carry roughly 3.5%. The sample taken for sequencing was peripheral blood. Source of these receptors: an adult man with Graves' ophthalmopathy. The CDR3 runs from the conserved cysteine through the conserved F or W. The D gene is left open where the match is weak. Only part of the rows carry a size: once, few, many, or a class if the clone is expanded.

cdr3_length j_call v_call d_call clone_size cdr3_nt cdr3_aa
15 TRBJ2-5 TRBV9 TRBD1 many TGTGCCAGCAGCGTCGCTACAGGGGGCACGGAGACCCAGTACTTC CASSVATGGTETQYF
11 TRBJ1-1 TRBV29-1 . many TGCAGCGTTGAGGCCGGCACTGAAGCTTTCTTT CSVEAGTEAFF
14 TRBJ1-2 TRBV12-3/TRBV12-4 . few TGTGCCAGCAGTTCCCAGAGGGACAACTATGGCTACACCTTC CASSSQRDNYGYTF
16 TRBJ1-6 TRBV10-3 . many TGTGCCAGCAGTGAAGCGAAGGTGGACTATAATTCACCCCTCCACTTT CASSEAKVDYNSPLHF
15 TRBJ2-5 TRBV25-1 TRBD1 . TGTGCCAGCAGTACAGGGACAGGAGGGGGAAGAGACCAGTACTTC CASSTGTGGGRDQYF
14 TRBJ2-5 TRBV24-1 . many TGTGCCAGCAGCGGGGACAGGTTCCAAGAGACCCAGTACTTC CASSGDRFQETQYF
19 TRBJ2-7 TRBV24-1 . few TGTGCCACCAGTGCACCAACGAAGGAACACCATTTTCACCCTTACGAGCAGTACTTC CATSAPTKEHHFHPYEQYF
11 TRBJ2-7 TRBV29-1 . . TGCAGTGCAAGGACTTTGTACGAGCAGTACTTC CSARTLYEQYF
15 TRBJ1-5 TRBV19 . many TGTGCCAGTAGTGACAGAGGGGGGGGCAATCAGCCCCAGCATTTT CASSDRGGGNQPQHF
12 TRBJ1-1 TRBV27 . . TGTGCCAGCTCCCACATGAACACTGAAGCTTTCTTT CASSHMNTEAFF
15 TRBJ2-5 TRBV10-3 . many TGTGCCATCAGTGAGTCCGACACTCTCGGGAAGACCCAGTACTTC CAISESDTLGKTQYF
16 TRBJ2-6 TRBV29-1 TRBD1 . TGCAGCGTTGTAGGGACAGGGGGGACCGGGGCCAACGTCCTGACTTTC CSVVGTGGTGANVLTF
11 TRBJ1-1 TRBV19 . few TGTGCCTGGATTGGAGGGACTGAAGCTTTCTTT CAWIGGTEAFF
12 TRBJ2-5 TRBV10-3 . many TGTGCCGACAGGTTCCGTTGGGAGACCCAGTACTTC CADRFRWETQYF
13 TRBJ1-2 TRBV7-9 . many TGTGCCGCACCAAGGGAACAGAGCGGAGGCTACACCTTC CAAPREQSGGYTF
12 TRBJ1-2 TRBV7-9 TRBD1 many TGTGCCAGCAGCTCTACAGGGGATGGCTACACCTTC CASSSTGDGYTF
15 TRBJ1-1 TRBV12-3/TRBV12-4 TRBD1 . TGTGCCAGCAGTTTACAGGGGGCGCCGGGCACTGAAGCTTTCTTT CASSLQGAPGTEAFF
16 TRBJ2-7 TRBV3-1 . few TGTGCCAGCAGCCAACTCGGGGACAAGGATCCGTGGGAGCAGTACTTC CASSQLGDKDPWEQYF
17 TRBJ2-6 TRBV9 TRBD1 once TGTGCCAGCAGTACACAGGGGGTATCGTACGGGGCCAACGTCCTGACTTTC CASSTQGVSYGANVLTF
14 TRBJ2-5 TRBV20-1 . many TGCAGTGCTGTGGTCGGGGCCGATCGGGAGACCCAGTACTTC CSAVVGADRETQYF
14 TRBJ1-1 TRBV4-2 . many TGTGCCAGCAGCCAACGGGACGGGAACACTGAAGCTTTCTTT CASSQRDGNTEAFF
13 TRBJ1-2 TRBV29-1 . . TGCAGCGTTGAAGAAGCGACAGGATATGGCTACACCTTC CSVEEATGYGYTF
12 TRBJ1-2 TRBV2 . few TGTGCCAGCAGTTTTGCGGTCTATGGCTACACCTTC CASSFAVYGYTF
14 TRBJ2-7 TRBV29-1 . many TGCAGCGTTGAGTCCCGGGGGAGACTGAACGAGCAGTACTTC CSVESRGRLNEQYF
15 TRBJ2-7 TRBV19 . . TGTGCCAGTAGTATAAAGGCAGGGTCTGGTTACGAGCAGTACTTC CASSIKAGSGYEQYF
15 TRBJ2-5 TRBV7-8 . . TGTGCCGGCAGCTTAGGTCCGACAGACCAAGAGACCCAGTACTTC CAGSLGPTDQETQYF
14 TRBJ2-5 TRBV5-1 . many TGCGCCAGCAGCTTGGCCCAACGCCAAGAGACCCAGTACTTC CASSLAQRQETQYF
15 TRBJ2-7 TRBV12-3/TRBV12-4 TRBD2 . TGTGCTAGCAGTTTGACTAGCGGGAGGGCTACAGAGCAGTACTTC CASSLTSGRATEQYF
13 TRBJ1-5 TRBV19 . many TGTGCCAGTAGCGGAGGGGCCAGCCAGCCCCAGCATTTT CASSGGASQPQHF
17 TRBJ2-2 TRBV7-8 . . TGTGCCAGCAGCTTAGTTAATACAGGGTTCTACACCGGGGAGCTGTTTTTT CASSLVNTGFYTGELFF
14 TRBJ2-2 TRBV7-9 . . TGTGCCAGCAGCTTATTAAGAGACACCGGGGAGCTGTTTTTT CASSLLRDTGELFF
14 TRBJ2-7 TRBV7-3 . . TGTGCCAGCAGCCAACCCGCCACAAGCTACGAGCAGTACTTC CASSQPATSYEQYF
17 TRBJ1-4 TRBV25-1 TRBD1 . TGTGCCAGCAGCTCCACATTGGGACAGGTCGTTAATGAAAAACTGTTTTTT CASSSTLGQVVNEKLFF
16 TRBJ2-7 TRBV20-1 TRBD2 few TGCAGTGCTAGAGATATTTCGCGGGGGAACTCCTACGAGCAGTACTTC CSARDISRGNSYEQYF
11 TRBJ2-7 TRBV5-1 TRBD1 many TGCGCCAGTGGAACAGGGGCCGAGCAGTACTTC CASGTGAEQYF
15 TRBJ2-5 TRBV5-1 TRBD1 . TGCGCCAGCAGCTTGGGGACAGGGTCGGGTGAGACCCAGTACTTC CASSLGTGSGETQYF
15 TRBJ2-7 TRBV7-6 . once TGTGCCAGCAGCTTACTTTATGGCGCTCTATACGAGCAGTACTTC CASSLLYGALYEQYF
16 TRBJ1-6 TRBV7-3 . few TGTGCCAGCAGCCAAGAAGGCCCTCCCCTAAATTCACCCCTCCACTTT CASSQEGPPLNSPLHF
15 TRBJ1-5 TRBV2 TRBD1 many TGTGCCAGCAATGACAGGGGGGGTGGCAATCAGCCCCAGCATTTT CASNDRGGGNQPQHF
13 TRBJ2-7 TRBV7-9 . . TGTGCTAGCGAGGAAACTAGCTTGGGCGAGCAGTACTTC CASEETSLGEQYF
15 TRBJ1-3 TRBV20-1 TRBD1 . TGCAGTGCTAGGACAGGGACAGGGGCTGGAAACACCATATATTTT CSARTGTGAGNTIYF
15 TRBJ1-1 TRBV6-5 TRBD1 . TGTGCCAGCAGTCCCGGGACAGGGTCGATCACTGAAGCTTTCTTT CASSPGTGSITEAFF
14 TRBJ1-2 TRBV7-9 . many TGTGCCAGCAGCGCGCACAGCGATAACTATGGCTACACCTTC CASSAHSDNYGYTF